This T cell receptor beta chain was documented in a study of blood T cell repertoires in COVID-19. Study-wide context: Acute-phase and convalescent COVID-19 samples originated in the United States, Italy and Spain. Sample material is recorded as cDNA or gDNA derived from T cells, B-cell-depleted T cells, or PBMCs.

J gave up 2 bases and V 6 bases, and 5 bases lay outside the gene matches. Germline CDR1 reads SGHTA; CDR2 reads FQGNSA. The CDR3 spans 14 residues. Profiled with immunoSEQ multiplex PCR; TCRdb holds only in-frame clones, not every one. The sample yields roughly 120,000 clones, 80% to 90% seen once. This clone was recorded only once. The sequencing sample was made of peripheral blood. The rearrangement uses TRBV7-2 and TRBJ1-1; 8 bases are a match to TRBD1. This sequence originates from a human donor in a cohort sampled during active COVID-19. The CDR3 region is CASRADRVNTEAFF. The CDR3 DNA is TGTGCCAGCAGGGCGGACAGGGTAAACACTGAAGCTTTCTTT.